This TCR beta chain derives from a study of blood T cell repertoires in COVID-19. Study-level information: COVID-19 samples from acute and convalescent phases originated in the United States, Italy and Spain. Sources were T cells, B-cell-depleted T cells, or PBMCs; the material itself was cDNA or gDNA.

The CDR3 is 13 amino acids. Per germline, CDR1 SQVTM and CDR2 ANQGSEA. Trimming removed 6 bases at V and 0 bases at J, with 11 bases between. In the study's own analysis: Counts of nucleated cells, estimated from reference gene primer amplification, were obtained. Here immunoSEQ multiplex PCR was the method, and the copy in TCRdb shows in-frame clones only, minus some. That table furnishes V, J and clone size, whereas the DNA furnished D and trimming. The sample carries some 99,000 clones, 84% recorded once. The source is an elderly woman with active or convalescent COVID-19. Specimen: peripheral blood. This chain joins TRBV29-1 and TRBJ1-1; possible D gene TRBD1, 6 bases. The CDR3 loop is CSVDRNMNTEAFF. The CDR3 region has the DNA TGCAGCGTGGACAGAAACATGAACACTGAAGCTTTCTTT. Using reference TRBV29-1 and TRBJ1-1 for the parts outside the CDR3, the full variable domain is SAVISQKPSRDICQRGTSLTIQCQVDSQVTMMFWYRQQPGQSLTLIATANQGSEATYESGFVIDKFPISRPNLTFSTLTVSNMSPEDSSIYLCSVDRNMNTEAFFGQGTRLTVV.